This T cell receptor beta chain is from a study of T cell responses to AZD1222 COVID-19 vaccine. Whole-study results and caveats: Scientists sampled the repertoires only once the peak T cell response had passed.

The CDR3 extends over 18 amino acids. CDR1 is SGHNT and CDR2 is YYREEE in the germline V gene (reference sequence). The V gene lost 0 bases and the J gene lost 1 base, with 19 bases spanning the gap. Produced via immunoSEQ multiplex PCR; TCRdb's table is partial and in-frame only. The sample records 90,000 to 120,000 clones, around 91% being singletons. In regard to this clone: The target antigen is unknown.

The clonotype comes from an adult in good health. The chain combines TRBV5-4 with TRBJ1-1; no reliable D call. This sample comprised peripheral blood, obtained on day 0 of AZD1222 vaccination. This CDR3 is CASSLGGGMDLGNTEAFF. CDR3 DNA: TGTGCCAGCAGCTTGGGGGGAGGGATGGACCTAGGGAACACTGAAGCTTTCTTT.